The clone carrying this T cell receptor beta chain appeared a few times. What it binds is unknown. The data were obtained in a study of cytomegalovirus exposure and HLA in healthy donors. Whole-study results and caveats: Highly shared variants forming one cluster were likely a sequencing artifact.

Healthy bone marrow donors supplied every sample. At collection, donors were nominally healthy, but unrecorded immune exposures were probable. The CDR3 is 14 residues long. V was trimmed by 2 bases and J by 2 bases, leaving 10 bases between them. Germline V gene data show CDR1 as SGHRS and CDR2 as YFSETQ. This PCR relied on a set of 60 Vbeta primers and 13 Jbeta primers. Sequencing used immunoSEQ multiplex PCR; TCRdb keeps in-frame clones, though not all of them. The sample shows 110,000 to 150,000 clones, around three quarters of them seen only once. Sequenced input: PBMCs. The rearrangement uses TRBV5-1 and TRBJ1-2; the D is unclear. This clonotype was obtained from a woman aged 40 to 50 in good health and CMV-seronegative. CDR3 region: CASSLREANYGYTF. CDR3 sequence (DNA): TGCGCCAGCAGCTTAAGGGAGGCCAACTATGGCTACACCTTC.